The rows below give T cell receptor beta chains drawn from one sample of a study of blood T cells in healthy people across ages. TCRdb passed the 5' RACE reads through MiXCR, listing each CDR3 protein once. The table lists 870,000 or so distinct CDR3 sequences, 25% to 30% of them singletons. Sequencing used blood. The receptor set was obtained from a woman of 80 years or more in good health. CDR3s include the opening cysteine and the closing phenylalanine or tryptophan. D genes are given only for firm matches. Clone size, where shown, is once, few, many, or a class for clones that have expanded.

j_call v_call clone_size d_call cdr3_nt cdr3_aa
TRBJ1-2 TRBV7-2 many - TGTGCCAGCAGCTTAGCGCTGGGGGGCGCTTATAATGGCTACACCTTC CASSLALGGAYNGYTF
TRBJ1-3 TRBV6-2/TRBV6-3 once TRBD1 TGTGCCAGCAGTTACCGGGACAGGAGCGCTGGAAACACCATATATTTT CASSYRDRSAGNTIYF
TRBJ1-2 TRBV18 few - TGTGCCAGCTCAAGCGGACCCCAGGCCTATGGCTACACCTTC CASSSGPQAYGYTF
TRBJ1-5 TRBV7-9 few - TGTGCCAGCAGCTTAGGAGATGTCAATCAGCCCCAGCATTTT CASSLGDVNQPQHF
TRBJ1-5 TRBV30 - TRBD1 TGTGCCTGGAGCGGCGGGACAGCCGATAGCAATCAGCCCCAGCATTTT CAWSGGTADSNQPQHF
TRBJ2-5 TRBV12-3/TRBV12-4 - - TGTGCCAGCACACCGTCACACGGTTTCGGGCAGTACTTC CASTPSHGFGQYF
TRBJ1-6 TRBV7-2 - - TGTGCCAGCAGCTTTGACATCTCCTATAATTCACCCCTCCACTTT CASSFDISYNSPLHF
TRBJ1-2 TRBV6-1 - TRBD1 TGTGCCAGCAGCACCGGACAGGGAAATGGCTACACCTTC CASSTGQGNGYTF
TRBJ1-6 TRBV20-1 many TRBD1 TGCAGTGCTAGAGAACGATTGAGACAGGGTACGAATTCACCCCTCCACTTT CSARERLRQGTNSPLHF
TRBJ2-2 TRBV4-3 - - TGCGCCGGCAGCCAACTGGGACGCGGCCCAGCGAACACCGGGGAGCTGTTTTTT CAGSQLGRGPANTGELFF
TRBJ1-5 TRBV11-2 few - TGTGCCAGCAGTTCAGGACCTCTAGGCAATCAGCCCCAGCATTTT CASSSGPLGNQPQHF
TRBJ2-3 TRBV5-8 few - TGTGCCAGCAGCTTGGAACCTAGCACAGATACGCAGTATTTT CASSLEPSTDTQYF
TRBJ2-2 TRBV11-2 - - TGTGCCAGCAGCTTAGGTCAAGCAATCACCGGGGAGCTGTTTTTT CASSLGQAITGELFF
TRBJ2-7 TRBV5-5 many TRBD2 TGTGCCAGCAGCAATACCGGGACTAGCGCCGAGCAGTACTTC CASSNTGTSAEQYF
TRBJ2-2 TRBV7-2 few - TGTGCCAGCAGCCCCCCGGGACAAGGGGCCGGGGAGCTGTTTTTT CASSPPGQGAGELFF
TRBJ2-7 TRBV6-1 many TRBD2 TGTGCCAGCAGTGAAATTAGGGTAGCGGGGGTCTACGAGCAGTACTTC CASSEIRVAGVYEQYF
TRBJ2-7 TRBV3-1 - - TGTGCCAGCAGCCAAGGGCGCAGACTAAGGTCCTACGAGCAGTACTTC CASSQGRRLRSYEQYF
TRBJ1-5 TRBV12-3/TRBV12-4 few TRBD1 TGTGCCAGCAGTTGGGGACAGGACTATCAGCCCCAGCATTTT CASSWGQDYQPQHF
TRBJ1-5 TRBV6-1 - - TGTGCCAGCAGTGTAGGGACAACTAGCAATCAGCCCCAGCATTTT CASSVGTTSNQPQHF
TRBJ2-4 TRBV12-3/TRBV12-4 - TRBD2 TGTGCCAGCAGTAGTACTAGCGGGGGGGTCAAAGGCATTCAGTACTTC CASSSTSGGVKGIQYF
TRBJ1-4 TRBV7-9 - - TGTGCCAGCAGCTTAGGGGATTACAGTGAAAAACTGTTTTTT CASSLGDYSEKLFF
TRBJ2-5 TRBV3-1 many - TGTGCCAGCAGCCAAGATCGGGGTCCCCAGTACTTC CASSQDRGPQYF
TRBJ2-5 TRBV7-2 many TRBD1 TGTGCCAGCAGCTTTTGGACAGGCAAAGAGACCCAGTACTTC CASSFWTGKETQYF
TRBJ2-1 TRBV6-5 many - TGTGCCAGCAGTTATGTTGCGAGGGGCCACAATGAGCAGTTCTTC CASSYVARGHNEQFF
TRBJ1-2 TRBV5-6 many - TGTGCCAGCAGCTTCAGAACTCCCGACCCTAACTATGGCTACACCTTC CASSFRTPDPNYGYTF
TRBJ1-2 TRBV24-1 few - TGTGCCACCAGTGACGGGCGCAAACCCGGAGACTATGGCTACACCTTC CATSDGRKPGDYGYTF
TRBJ2-7 TRBV20-1 many - TGCAGTGCTAGAAACCAGGGTAACTCCTACGAGCAGTACTTC CSARNQGNSYEQYF
TRBJ1-2 TRBV7-9 many TRBD1 TGTGCCAGCAGCTTAGCCACCGGGACAGATGGCTACACCTTC CASSLATGTDGYTF
TRBJ1-5 TRBV6-1 few TRBD1 TGTGCCAGCAAATACGACAGGGGGCCATCGAAACTGCCCCAGCATTTT CASKYDRGPSKLPQHF
TRBJ1-6 TRBV20-1 many - TGCAGTGCTAGAGACGGGACTTCGAGCTCCTATAATTCACCCCTCCACTTT CSARDGTSSSYNSPLHF
TRBJ2-7 TRBV9 few - TGCGCCAGCAGCGCACCCGGGCCCCCTGGAAATGAGCAGTACTTC CASSAPGPPGNEQYF
TRBJ2-2 TRBV20-1 - TRBD1 TGCAGTGCCCCCTTGGCGGACAGGCCATTGGGGGAGCTGTTTTTT CSAPLADRPLGELFF
TRBJ2-7 TRBV28 - - TGTGCCAGCAGTTTAGGAGCGGATGCATTCTCCTACGAGCAGTACTTC CASSLGADAFSYEQYF
TRBJ1-6 TRBV6-2/TRBV6-3 few TRBD1 TGTGCCAGTCTGGACAGGGGCGATTCACCCCTCCACTTT CASLDRGDSPLHF
TRBJ2-2 TRBV7-2 few TRBD1 TGTGCCAGCAGCGCCCGGGACAGGGTGTCCACCGGGGAGCTGTTTTTT CASSARDRVSTGELFF
TRBJ1-6 TRBV10-3 many - TGTGCCATCAGAGGGACGGCGGGTGAGGCCCTCCACTTT CAIRGTAGEALHF
TRBJ2-7 TRBV28 many TRBD1 TGTGCCACCTCGGGACAGGGGACCTCCTACGAGCAGTACTTC CATSGQGTSYEQYF
TRBJ2-7 TRBV7-9 many - TGTGCCAGCAGCTGGGGAAGGACGCAAGGCGGCGAGCAGTACTTC CASSWGRTQGGEQYF
TRBJ1-2 TRBV11-2 many - TGTGCCAGCAGCCGGCCGCCCGGGGGAGACGGCTACACCTTC CASSRPPGGDGYTF
TRBJ2-7 TRBV3-1 many TRBD1 TGTGCCAGCAGCCAAGGTGTGGCCAGGGGGCATTTTACCTACGAGCAGTACTTC CASSQGVARGHFTYEQYF
TRBJ2-3 TRBV20-1 - TRBD2 TGCAGTGCCGGGACTAGCGGGGTGGATACGCAGTATTTT CSAGTSGVDTQYF
TRBJ2-3 TRBV20-1 many - TGCAGTGCTAGAGATCGTACGGCACCGGAACGTCGGGATACGCAGTATTTT CSARDRTAPERRDTQYF
TRBJ2-7 TRBV28 many - TGTGCCAGCAGCCCTCATCGGGTGAGCTCTTACGAGCAGTACTTC CASSPHRVSSYEQYF
TRBJ1-2 TRBV30 - - TGCGCTCTGAGCAAACCTATTGGCTACACCTTC CALSKPIGYTF
TRBJ2-3 TRBV7-9 many - TGTGCCAGCAGCTTAGCGCTGGGTTCTAGCACAGATACGCAGTATTTT CASSLALGSSTDTQYF
TRBJ2-5 TRBV6-1 - - TGTGCCAGCAGTGAAAACAGAGAAGGCTCAGAGACCCAGTACTTC CASSENREGSETQYF
TRBJ2-7 TRBV20-1 many TRBD1 TGCAGTGCTAGAGACGGACAGGGTTTGTCCTACGAGCAGTACTTC CSARDGQGLSYEQYF